The next 28 T cell receptor beta chains were all read from a single sample in a study of blood T cell repertoires in COVID-19. Sequenced by immunoSEQ multiplex PCR; TCRdb stores in-frame clones only, minus some. The sample consists of under 300,000 clones, roughly 89% of them appearing once. The specimen was peripheral blood. The receptors originated from a woman in her thirties or forties who had recovered from COVID-19.

The V gene is TRBV4-1, the J gene TRBJ2-5; 15 nucleotides line up with TRBD2. The CDR3 extends over 19 amino acids. Germline CDR1 reads MGHRA; CDR2 reads YSYEKL. Losses at the gene ends were 3 bases for V and 0 bases for J; bases not matched to a gene: 8. In DNA, the CDR3 is TGCGCCAGCAGCCAGGTACCGGGACTAGCGGGGGGATACCAAGAGACCCAGTACTTC. Translated: CASSQVPGLAGGYQETQYF.

The chain uses TRBV6-2 or TRBV6-3 and TRBJ2-5; possible D gene TRBD1, 5 bases. Trimming stripped 3 bases from V and 5 bases from J, with 13 bases between. Germline CDR1 and CDR2: MNHEY and SVGEGT. The CDR3 has 14 residues. As DNA, the CDR3 is TGTGCCAGCAGTTATCGAGGTTGGGGCGAGACCCAGTACTTC. Translated: CASSYRGWGETQYF.

J is TRBJ2-2 and V is TRBV10-3, with TRBD1 as a possible D gene (7 bases). With 5 bases removed from V and 5 bases from J, the gap between germline ends came to 15 bases. This CDR3 has 15 residues. Germline values: CDR1 ENHRY, CDR2 SYGVKD. The CDR3 DNA sequence: TGTGCCATCAGTCAGGGGGGCCGGGGAACCGGGGAGCTGTTTTTT. This encodes CAISQGGRGTGELFF.

The V gene is TRBV4-3, the J gene TRBJ2-1; no definite D call. The germline V and J ends were trimmed by 5 bases and 7 bases, with 9 bases remaining between them. The CDR3 length is 12 residues. Germline values: CDR1 LGHNA, CDR2 YSLEER. The CDR3 DNA reads TGCGCCAGCAGCAACTACCAGAATGAGCAGTTCTTC. As protein: CASSNYQNEQFF.

This chain links TRBV5-6 with TRBJ2-3; TRBD2 agrees at 7 bases. The CDR3 totals 16 residues. The germline V gene encodes CDR1 SGHDT and CDR2 YYEEEE. The V and J ends lost 4 bases and 0 bases, in that order; junction bases with no gene match: 8. DNA for the CDR3: TGTGCCAGCAGCCCGGGGGGACTAATTAGCACAGATACGCAGTATTTT. Translating it yields CASSPGGLISTDTQYF.

J is TRBJ2-3 and V is TRBV18, with 7 bases lining up with TRBD2. CDR3 length: 16 amino acids. V lost 6 bases and J lost 4; bases outside the gene matches: 13. Germline CDR1 is KGHSH and CDR2 is LQKENI. In DNA, the CDR3 is TGTGCCAGCTCCCTTAGGGCGAGCGGGGTAGCAGATACGCAGTATTTT. Encoded protein: CASSLRASGVADTQYF.

CDR3 in amino acids: CASGGLAGGPNEQFF. The CDR3 DNA follows: TGTGCCAGCGGAGGACTAGCGGGAGGGCCCAATGAGCAGTTCTTC. This chain links TRBV21-1 with TRBJ2-1; the table's D call TRBD2 went unverified against the DNA. TRBV21-1 is a pseudogene. The CDR3 is 15 residues long.

The chain couples TRBV11-2 to TRBJ1-2; D is unclear. The V gene's germline CDR1 is SGHAT and CDR2 FQNNGV. This CDR3 has 12 amino acids. Trimming shortened V by 2 bases and J by 3 bases, and 4 bases separated the two germline ends. Here the CDR3 DNA reads TGTGCCAGCAGCTTAACAGACTATGGCTACACCTTC. Its translation is CASSLTDYGYTF.

This chain joins TRBV7-7 and TRBJ2-2, with TRBD2 identical over 13 bases. This CDR3 comprises 18 residues. The V gene's germline CDR1 is SSHAT and CDR2 FNYEAQ (reference sequence). V was pared by 5 bases and J by 4 bases, with 10 bases of the junction left unmatched. In DNA form, the CDR3 reads TGTGCCAGCAGCCGGACTAGCGGGAGTAATCGTATCACCGGGGAGCTGTTTTTT. This translates into CASSRTSGSNRITGELFF.

The J gene is TRBJ1-3, the V gene TRBV30; TRBD1 aligns across 7 bases. Germline CDR1 GTSNPN, CDR2 SVGIG (reference sequence). The CDR3 sequence is 14 residues long. Trimming removed 0 bases from V and 2 bases from J; junction bases left unmatched: 1. CDR3 protein: CAWSVGQPGNTIYF. DNA for the CDR3: TGTGCCTGGAGTGTGGGACAGCCTGGAAACACCATATATTTT.

The rearrangement links TRBV11-2 to TRBJ2-3, with D hard to call. Trimming removed 1 base at V and 7 bases at J, with 12 bases between. The CDR3 totals 14 residues. The V gene's germline CDR1 is SGHAT and CDR2 FQNNGV. The CDR3 is CASSLVQPGYTQYF. CDR3 sequence (DNA): TGTGCCAGCAGCTTAGTCCAGCCAGGCTATACGCAGTATTTT.

The gene calls are TRBV10-2 and TRBJ1-2, with 8 bases identical to TRBD1. The CDR3 contains 12 residues. Trimming at V came to 9 bases and at J to 3 bases, leaving 3 bases not matched to a gene. Germline V gene lookup returns CDR1 WSHSY and CDR2 SAAADI. CDR3 protein: CASQGADYGYTF. Here the CDR3 DNA reads TGCGCCAGTCAGGGGGCTGACTATGGCTACACCTTC.

This chain joins TRBV4-2 and TRBJ2-7, with 7 bases fitting TRBD2. The germline V gene has CDR1 LGHNA and CDR2 YNFKEQ. This CDR3 region has 15 residues. The J segment lost 2 bases and the V segment lost 4 bases, leaving 8 bases of the junction unmatched. The CDR3 protein is CASSLLGGSTYEQYF. In DNA form, the CDR3 reads TGTGCCAGCAGCCTCCTCGGGGGGAGCACCTACGAGCAGTACTTC.

The chain joins TRBV9 to TRBJ1-4; 9 bases agree with TRBD1. This CDR3 comprises 15 residues. Germline CDR1 SGDLS, CDR2 YYNGEE. The junction had 3 bases not matched to a gene; V was cut back by 2 bases and J by 4 bases. As DNA, the CDR3 is TGTGCCAGCAGCGTGGGGACAGGGATTAATGAAAAACTGTTTTTT. It yields the protein CASSVGTGINEKLFF.

The rearrangement joins TRBV6-5 to TRBJ2-7; 12 bases fit TRBD2. After removal of 0 bases from V and 4 bases from J, the junction contained 4 bases not matched to a gene. Germline CDR1 is MNHEY and CDR2 is SVGAGI. The CDR3 covers 16 residues. The CDR3 here is CASSYSLAGGPYEQYV. The CDR3 DNA sequence: TGTGCCAGCAGTTACTCTCTAGCGGGAGGGCCTTACGAGCAGTACGTC.

A few counts support this clone. V is TRBV11-2 and J is TRBJ1-6; 12 positions agree with TRBD1. CDR1 and CDR2 (germline): SGHAT, FQNNGV. Trimming cost V 4 bases and J 5 bases; bases outside gene matches: 6. The CDR3 extends over 17 amino acids. The CDR3 nucleotides are TGTGCCAGCAGCTCCGCCGGGACAGGGGGCCATAATTCACCCCTCCACTTT. Its translation: CASSSAGTGGHNSPLHF.

This clone was seen only a few times. V usage is TRBV11-2 and J usage is TRBJ2-2; TRBD2 aligns across 10 bases. The CDR3 runs 15 residues. V lost 5 bases to trimming and J lost 3 bases; unmatched junction nucleotides: 3. Germline V lookup: CDR1 SGHAT, CDR2 FQNNGV. As DNA, the CDR3 is TGTGCCAGCAGCCTAGCGGGGGTTCACACCGGGGAGCTGTTTTTT. Encoded protein: CASSLAGVHTGELFF.

This chain joins TRBV30 and TRBJ2-2; perhaps TRBD1 as D (5 bases). The CDR3 extends over 12 amino acids. Trimming shortened V by 1 base and J by 10 bases, and 10 bases separated the two germline ends. Germline-derived CDR1 and CDR2 are GTSNPN and SVGIG (reference sequence). The CDR3 sequence: CAWSGAGLELFF. The DNA of the CDR3 is TGTGCCTGGAGTGGAGCAGGGTTGGAGCTGTTTTTT.

This chain connects TRBV7-7 to TRBJ2-2; D remains unclear. With 4 bases removed from V and 0 bases from J, the gap between germline ends came to 15 bases. Germline V gene data show CDR1 as SSHAT and CDR2 as FNYEAQ (reference sequence). There are 17 residues in the CDR3. For the CDR3, the DNA is TGTGCCAGCAGCTCCCCAATCGCGACATCGAACACCGGGGAGCTGTTTTTT. This encodes CASSSPIATSNTGELFF.

CDR3 amino acids: CATSDFASGAYNEQFF. The CDR3 DNA reads TGTGCCACCAGTGATTTCGCTAGCGGGGCCTACAATGAGCAGTTCTTC. This rearrangement joins TRBV24-1 to TRBJ2-1; TRBD2 matches at 9 bases. CDR1 is KGHDR and CDR2 is SFDVKD in the germline V gene. The ends lost 1 base at V and 2 bases at J; junction bases unmatched: 2. The CDR3 runs to 16 residues.

The sample holds one count of this clone. The J gene is TRBJ1-4, the V gene TRBV28; D may be TRBD1 (5 bases). V shed 8 bases and J shed 7 bases, with 14 bases lying between them. Looked up from germline, CDR1 is MDHEN and CDR2 is SYDVKM. The CDR3 loop spans 13 amino acids. CDR3 nucleotides: TGTGCCAGCGGTAAACCGGGGGGTGAAAAACTGTTTTTT. The encoded protein is CASGKPGGEKLFF. The full variable domain, completed using reference TRBV28 and TRBJ1-4, is DVKVTQSSRYLVKRTGEKVFLECVQDMDHENMFWYRQDPGLGLRLIYFSYDVKMKEKGDIPEGYSVSREKKERFSLILESASTNQTSMYLCASGKPGGEKLFFGSGTQLSVL.

The chain links TRBV7-9 to TRBJ1-4; 9 bases line up with TRBD1. Trimming cost V 5 bases and J 8 bases; bases outside gene matches: 9. There are 15 residues in the CDR3. Germline assignment: CDR1 SEHNR and CDR2 FQNEAQ (reference sequence). CDR3 residues: CASSAGQGRREKLFF. The CDR3 DNA reads TGTGCCAGCAGCGCCGGACAGGGGCGCAGAGAAAAACTGTTTTTT.

The rearrangement uses TRBV15 and TRBJ2-5; 9 bases align to TRBD1. V lost 1 base, J lost 5 bases, and 11 bases stayed unmatched. The CDR3 spans 17 residues. From germline, CDR1 is LNHNV and CDR2 YYDKDF (reference sequence). The CDR3 loop is CATSRVQSGTGLETQYF. The CDR3, as DNA: TGTGCCACCAGCAGAGTCCAATCCGGGACAGGGCTGGAGACCCAGTACTTC.

The chain is built from TRBV4-2 and TRBJ2-3, with TRBD2 matching over 10 bases. The CDR3 totals 16 residues. Germline V gene sequence: CDR1 LGHNA, CDR2 YNFKEQ. Trimming took 4 bases from V and 6 from J; bases not matched to a gene: 10. DNA for the CDR3: TGTGCCAGCAGCCCCAGCGAGCGGGGGGGCGCCGATACGCAGTATTTT. This codes for CASSPSERGGADTQYF.

The chain has TRBV5-4 and TRBJ2-4, with D maybe TRBD1 (6 bases). Between the trimmed V and J ends, which lost 1 base and 6 bases, there was a span of 11 bases. The CDR3 consists of 14 residues. Germline assignment: CDR1 SGHNT and CDR2 YYREEE (reference sequence). As DNA, the CDR3 is TGTGCCAGCAGCTTGATATTAGGGGGAAACATTCAGTACTTC. This codes for CASSLILGGNIQYF.

The V gene is TRBV5-4, the J gene TRBJ2-2; 8 bases map to TRBD1. With 5 bases clipped from V and 2 bases from J, the junction kept 5 bases outside the gene matches. There are 15 residues in the CDR3. Looked up from germline, CDR1 is SGHNT and CDR2 is YYREEE (reference sequence). CDR3 loop: CASRRGQGNTGELFF. In nucleotides, the CDR3 is TGTGCCAGCAGGAGAGGACAGGGCAACACCGGGGAGCTGTTTTTT. Full variable domain (rest looked up from reference TRBV5-4 and TRBJ2-2): ETGVTQSPTHLIKTRGQQVTLRCSSQSGHNTVSWYQQALGQGPQFIFQYYREEENGRGNFPPRFSGLQFPNYSSELNVNALELDDSALYLCASRRGQGNTGELFFGEGSRLTVL.

The chain joins TRBV2 to TRBJ2-2, with no clear D. CDR3 size: 11 residues. Germline V gives CDR1 SNHLY, CDR2 FYNNEI. Trimming removed 8 bases at V and 8 bases at J, with 9 bases between. The CDR3 sequence is CASRRRGELFF. The CDR3 coding sequence is TGTGCCAGCCGGAGAAGGGGGGAGCTGTTTTTT.

Only one count was recorded for this clone. The CDR3 protein is CASSVTGNQPQHF. Here the CDR3 DNA reads TGTGCCAGCAGCGTGACAGGGAATCAGCCCCAGCATTTT. This chain uses TRBV12-3 or TRBV12-4 with TRBJ1-5; 7 nucleotides match TRBD1. After removal of 6 bases from V and 4 bases from J, the junction contained 3 bases not matched to a gene. This CDR3 is 13 amino acids long.